The entry below gives a single TCR beta chain sequence along with its context. Antigen: not known. This CDR3 region has 11 residues. V was pared by 5 bases and J by 8 bases, with 10 bases between. Germline loops: CDR1 DFQATT, CDR2 SNEGSKA (reference sequence). Generated by immunoSEQ multiplex PCR, the TCRdb table keeps only in-frame clones and is missing some. The sample carries some 130,000 clones, 75% to 90% recorded once. These data originate in a study of T cell responses to AZD1222 COVID-19 vaccine. Study-wide results and limits: Among vaccine-associated CD4 TCRs, coverage spanned spike, with dominance at 160-218 and 743-854. Only 5 or 6 people who got AZD1222 tested seropositive at baseline. Clonal diversity may have been underestimated in mostly white British donors. Increases in Spike-specific TCR breadth and depth were seen after two AZD1222 doses.

The sample in question was peripheral blood, obtained on day 0 of AZD1222 vaccination. This sequence originates from an adult in good health. The V call is TRBV20-1, the J call TRBJ2-1; no clear D. The CDR3 reads CSAQVVHEQFF. The CDR3 coding sequence is TGCAGTGCTCAGGTGGTACATGAGCAGTTCTTC.